Detailed here is one T cell receptor beta chain. Its antigen is still unknown. The data originate from a study of T-cell memory formation after mild COVID-19. Study observations and caveats: Second-wave clones with a day 37 peak had unconfirmed SARS-CoV-2 specificity. The appearance of some responding clones in pre-infection memory suggested that cross-reactive memory joined. Contracting CD4+ clones lay largely in CM and EM, with CD8+ ones residing in EMRA.

Libraries for TCRalpha and TCRbeta carried sample barcodes and unique molecular identifiers via 5'RACE. Each CDR3 protein is one row after TCRdb ran MiXCR on the 5' RACE reads. The sample carries over 60,000 distinct CDR3 sequences, around 17% recorded once. This receptor was obtained from an adult woman who had mild COVID-19 (a few samples of this study predate the infection). Cell type and time point are not known. The sample consisted of PBMCs or a T cell subset sorted from them (not recorded which).

The CDR3 DNA reads TGCGCCAGCAGCCAAGGTGGACAGGCCTCAGTCATGAACACTGAAGCTTTCTTT. It translates to CASSQGGQASVMNTEAFF. The chain combines TRBV4-1 with TRBJ1-1; 7 nucleotides align to TRBD1. Per the germline V gene, CDR1 is MGHRA and CDR2 is YSYEKL. The CDR3 is 18 residues long. Trimming cost V 1 base and J 0 bases; bases outside gene matches: 11.